The rows below give T cell receptor beta chains drawn from one sample of a study of blood T cells in healthy people across ages. TCRdb redid the calling of the 5' RACE reads with MiXCR, one entry per CDR3 protein. Here the sample spans 1.5 million or so distinct CDR3 sequences, 35% to 45% being singletons. Material: blood. These receptor sequences come from a woman between 18 and 30 years old in good health. Each CDR3 is given with its conserved first and last residue. Each record gives: J gene, V gene, CDR3 length, CDR3 protein.

J: TRBJ2-5; V: TRBV15; length: 14; CDR3: CATSRRTVQETQYF
J: TRBJ2-3; V: TRBV7-2; length: 17; CDR3: CASSDPAAGWHRDTQYF
J: TRBJ2-1; V: TRBV4-2; length: 19; CDR3: CASSQDRRSTSGGYNEQFF
J: TRBJ2-7; V: TRBV20-1; length: 13; CDR3: CSASASGSYEQYF
J: TRBJ1-2; V: TRBV4-1; length: 15; CDR3: CASSQRTESGYGYTF
J: TRBJ2-1; V: TRBV11-1; length: 16; CDR3: CASSATSGRAKNEQFF
J: TRBJ2-1; V: TRBV7-2; length: 17; CDR3: CASSLESWGSRGAEQFF
J: TRBJ2-5; V: TRBV7-2; length: 12; CDR3: CASSFLQRTQYF
J: .; V: TRBV27; length: 17; CDR3: CASSTFGTGGFYNEQYF
J: TRBJ2-1; V: TRBV20-1; length: 13; CDR3: CSEVARTFNEQFF
J: TRBJ2-3; V: TRBV20-1; length: 13; CDR3: CSARDSLQYTQYF
J: TRBJ2-1; V: TRBV12-5; length: 18; CDR3: CASAPPTSGDSSYNEQFF
J: TRBJ2-5; V: TRBV20-1; length: 12; CDR3: CSARGQQETQYF
J: TRBJ2-5; V: TRBV6-6; length: 14; CDR3: CASSSDRGQETQYF
J: TRBJ2-1; V: TRBV27; length: 14; CDR3: CASSQAGGPGEQFF
J: TRBJ2-1; V: TRBV10-2; length: 15; CDR3: CASSETLGSLSEQFF
J: TRBJ1-2; V: TRBV20-1; length: 11; CDR3: CSASQGNGYTF
J: TRBJ2-6; V: TRBV10-3; length: 15; CDR3: CAIGLRAPGANVLTF
J: .; V: TRBV9; length: 15; CDR3: CASSSSPGATYEQYF
J: TRBJ2-1; V: TRBV7-9; length: 12; CDR3: CAIRLYPNEQFF
J: TRBJ2-7; V: TRBV20-1; length: 11; CDR3: CSAQSPYEQYF
J: TRBJ1-2; V: TRBV30; length: 11; CDR3: CAGSISSGYTF
J: TRBJ2-7; V: TRBV14; length: 13; CDR3: CASSQVYSYEQYF